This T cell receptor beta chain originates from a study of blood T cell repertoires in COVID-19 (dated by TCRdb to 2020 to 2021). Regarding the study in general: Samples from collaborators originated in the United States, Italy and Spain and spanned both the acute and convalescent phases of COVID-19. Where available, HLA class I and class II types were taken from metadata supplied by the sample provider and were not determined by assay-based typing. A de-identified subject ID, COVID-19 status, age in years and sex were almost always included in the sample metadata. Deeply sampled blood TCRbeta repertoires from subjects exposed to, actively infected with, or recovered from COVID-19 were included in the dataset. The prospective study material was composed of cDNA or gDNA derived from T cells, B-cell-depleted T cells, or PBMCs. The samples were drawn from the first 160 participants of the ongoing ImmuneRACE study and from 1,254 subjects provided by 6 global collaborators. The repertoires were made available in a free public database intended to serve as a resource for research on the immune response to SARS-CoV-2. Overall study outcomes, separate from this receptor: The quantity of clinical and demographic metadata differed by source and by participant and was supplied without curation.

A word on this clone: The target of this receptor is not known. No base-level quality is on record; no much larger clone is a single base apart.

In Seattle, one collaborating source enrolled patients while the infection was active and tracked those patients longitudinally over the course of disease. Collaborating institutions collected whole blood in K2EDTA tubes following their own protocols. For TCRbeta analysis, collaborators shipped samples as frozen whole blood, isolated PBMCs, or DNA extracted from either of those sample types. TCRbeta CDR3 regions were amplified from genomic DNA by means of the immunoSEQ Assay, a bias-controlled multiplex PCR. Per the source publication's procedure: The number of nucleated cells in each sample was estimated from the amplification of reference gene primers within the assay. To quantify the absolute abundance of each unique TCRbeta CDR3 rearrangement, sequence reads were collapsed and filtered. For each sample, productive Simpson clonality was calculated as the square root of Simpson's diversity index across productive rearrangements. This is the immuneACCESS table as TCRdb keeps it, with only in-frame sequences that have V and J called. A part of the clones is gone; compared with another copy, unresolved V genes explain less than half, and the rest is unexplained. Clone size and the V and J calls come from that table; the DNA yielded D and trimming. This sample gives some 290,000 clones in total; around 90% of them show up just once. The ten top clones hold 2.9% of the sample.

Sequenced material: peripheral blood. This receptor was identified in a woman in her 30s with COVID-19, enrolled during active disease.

For the CDR3, the sequence is CASSLWDRNYEQYF. At the DNA level, the sequence is TGTGCCAGCAGTTTATGGGACAGGAACTACGAGCAGTACTTC. The sequence links TRBV28 to TRBJ2-7, with 7 central nucleotides matching TRBD1. The CDR3 spans 14 residues, from the cysteine through the phenylalanine. The read is trimmed to its CDR3 DNA, 42 bases read in frame from base 1. Here V drops 0 bases and J drops 3 bases, and the junction holds 2 bases not matched to any gene. CDR1 and CDR2 (MDHEN, SYDVKM) derive from the germline V gene.